This T cell receptor (beta chain) was obtained from a study of blood T cell repertoires in COVID-19. In its sample, this clone was seen a few times. Clones were sequenced by immunoSEQ multiplex PCR, and TCRdb holds only the in-frame ones, with some missing. The sample carries 50,000 or so clones, about 90% recorded once. This CDR3 contains 15 residues. Trimming cost V 0 bases and J 10 bases, with 15 bases left between them. Germline CDR1 reads MNHEY; CDR2 reads SVGAGI. The rearrangement joins TRBV6-5 to TRBJ2-2; D is undetermined. Source material: peripheral blood. This clonotype was sampled from a man between 65 and 79 years old with active COVID-19. The CDR3 protein is CASSYSIAAPVELFF. The DNA for the CDR3 is TGTGCCAGCAGTTACTCGATTGCGGCACCGGTGGAGCTGTTTTTT.